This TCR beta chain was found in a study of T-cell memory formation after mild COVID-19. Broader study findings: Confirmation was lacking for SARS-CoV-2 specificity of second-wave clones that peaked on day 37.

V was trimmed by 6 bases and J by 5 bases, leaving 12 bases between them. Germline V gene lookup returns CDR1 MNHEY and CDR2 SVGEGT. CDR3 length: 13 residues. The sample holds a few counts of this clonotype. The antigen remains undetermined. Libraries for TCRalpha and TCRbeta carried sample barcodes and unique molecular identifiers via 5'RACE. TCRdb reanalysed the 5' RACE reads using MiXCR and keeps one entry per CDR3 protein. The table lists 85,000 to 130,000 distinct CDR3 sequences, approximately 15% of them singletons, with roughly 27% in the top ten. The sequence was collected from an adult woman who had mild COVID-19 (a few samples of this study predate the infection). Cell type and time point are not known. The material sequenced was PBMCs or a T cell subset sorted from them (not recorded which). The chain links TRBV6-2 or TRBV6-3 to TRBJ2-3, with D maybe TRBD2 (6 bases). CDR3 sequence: CASRERGGDTQYF. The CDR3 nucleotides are TGTGCCAGCAGGGAGAGGGGAGGAGATACGCAGTATTTT.